This T cell receptor beta chain originates from a study of cytomegalovirus exposure and HLA in healthy donors. About the research overall: As released early, the data held about 85 million unique TCRs from HLA-typed donors. Points from the study as a whole: Most of the TCR beta V segments (in an earlier analysis) were productive either about 90% or about 30% of the time. Donor immune exposure was known only as CMV serostatus. V- and J-gene trimming of TCR beta was linked (in a later analysis) to a missense DCLRE1C variant.

This CDR3 comprises 14 residues. In germline, CDR1 is SGDLS, CDR2 YYNGEE. The germline V and J ends were trimmed by 4 bases and 5 bases, with 12 bases remaining between them. As to this clone: The target antigen is unknown.

PCR primers comprised 60 Vbeta and 13 Jbeta primers. This table comes from immunoSEQ multiplex PCR, and its TCRdb copy is limited to in-frame clones, with some not included. The data show about 150,000 clones, 50% to 75% seen once. This chain links TRBV9 with TRBJ2-2, with D tentatively TRBD1 (6 bases). The source is a woman aged 40 to 50 in good health and CMV-seronegative. The specimen was PBMCs. For the CDR3, the DNA is TGTGCCAGCAGCCCCGGCCAGGGGACCGGGGAGCTGTTTTTT. The encoded protein is CASSPGQGTGELFF.